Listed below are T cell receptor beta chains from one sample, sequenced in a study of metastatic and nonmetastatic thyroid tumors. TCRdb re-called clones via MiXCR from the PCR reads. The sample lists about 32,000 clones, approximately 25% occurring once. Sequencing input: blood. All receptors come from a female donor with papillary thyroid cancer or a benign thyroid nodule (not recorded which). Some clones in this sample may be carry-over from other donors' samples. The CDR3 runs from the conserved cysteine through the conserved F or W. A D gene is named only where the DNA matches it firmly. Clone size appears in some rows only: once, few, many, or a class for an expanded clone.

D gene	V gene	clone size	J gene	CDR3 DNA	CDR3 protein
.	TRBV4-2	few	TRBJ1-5	TGTGCCAGCAGCGACCGGGACAGCAATCAGCCCCAGCATTTT	CASSDRDSNQPQHF
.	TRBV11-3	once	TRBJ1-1	TGTGCCAGCAGCTTAGAGCGCGGGCGATGGAACACTGAAGCTTTCTTT	CASSLERGRWNTEAFF
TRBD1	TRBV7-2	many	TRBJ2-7	TGTGCCAGCAGCTCAGCGGGGACAGGGGTTCTCGAGCAGTACTTC	CASSSAGTGVLEQYF
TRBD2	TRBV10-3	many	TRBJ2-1	TGTGCCATCACTGAGTATATTGGGACTAGCCACACTGAGCAGTTCTTC	CAITEYIGTSHTEQFF
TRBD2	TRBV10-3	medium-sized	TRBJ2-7	TGTGCCATCAGTGGGGGACCAACTAGCGGGAGAAACGAGCAGTACTTC	CAISGGPTSGRNEQYF
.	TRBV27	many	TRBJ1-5	TGTGCCAGCAGTTGGGGGGTTGCTCAGCCCCAGCATTTT	CASSWGVAQPQHF
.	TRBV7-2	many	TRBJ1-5	TGTGCCAGCAGCTCCGAGGGGGAAGGCAATCAGCCCCAGCATTTT	CASSSEGEGNQPQHF
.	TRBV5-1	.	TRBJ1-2	TGCGCCAGCAGCTCGTGTAACTATGTCTACACCTTC	CASSSCNYVYTF
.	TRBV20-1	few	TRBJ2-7	TGCAGTGCCACACCCCGGGACAACTCCTACGAGCAGTACTTC	CSATPRDNSYEQYF
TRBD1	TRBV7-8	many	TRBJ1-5	TGTGCCAGCAGCTTAGATAGGCAGGGGGTCCAGCATTTT	CASSLDRQGVQHF
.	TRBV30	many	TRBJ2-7	TGTGCCTGGAGTGTAAGGGTAAGGGTCCACGAGCAGTACTTC	CAWSVRVRVHEQYF
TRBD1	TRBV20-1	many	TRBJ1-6	TGCAGTGCTAGAGATCGTAAGGGGGCTCTTTCCCTCCACTTT	CSARDRKGALSLHF
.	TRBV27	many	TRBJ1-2	TGTGCCAGCAGACTGGGGGACTATGGCTACACCTTC	CASRLGDYGYTF
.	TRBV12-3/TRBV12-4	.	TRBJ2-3	TGTGCCACAAGTCCCTCTAGCGTGACTAGCACAGATACGCAGTATTTT	CATSPSSVTSTDTQYF
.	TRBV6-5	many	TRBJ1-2	TGTGCCAGCAGTTACTCTCGTACAGGGTCCTATGGCTACACCTTC	CASSYSRTGSYGYTF
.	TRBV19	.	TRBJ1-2	TGTGCCAGCTCCCGGGACGGATTTAACTATGGCTACACCTTC	CASSRDGFNYGYTF
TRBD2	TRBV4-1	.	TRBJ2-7	TGCGCCAGCAGCCGCGCCGGGACTAGCGGTAGCGAGCAGTACTTC	CASSRAGTSGSEQYF
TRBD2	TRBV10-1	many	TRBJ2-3	TGCGCCAGCAGTGAGACGACTAGCGGGAGAGATACGCAGTATTTT	CASSETTSGRDTQYF
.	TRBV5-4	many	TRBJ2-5	TGTGCCAGCAGCCGGAACCGGGGCTCGGAGACCCAGTACTTC	CASSRNRGSETQYF
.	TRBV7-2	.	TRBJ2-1	TGTGCCAGCAGCTTTGCGAGCGGGTTTAACAATGAGCAGTTCTTC	CASSFASGFNNEQFF
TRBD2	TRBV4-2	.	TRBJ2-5	TGTGCCAGCAGCCAAGGACTAGCGGGAGGGCCGGAGACCGATTACTTC	CASSQGLAGGPETDYF
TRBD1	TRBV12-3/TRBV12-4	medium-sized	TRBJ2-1	TGTGCCAGCACTCCTGACAGGGCCAATGAGCAGTTCTTC	CASTPDRANEQFF
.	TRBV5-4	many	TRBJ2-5	TGTGCCAGCAGCTTGGGAGGGGTCGAGACCCAGTACTTC	CASSLGGVETQYF
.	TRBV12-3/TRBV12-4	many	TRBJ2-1	TGTGCCGGCCGTGCCCTATTGATCCCCTTGCATGAGCAGTTCTTC	CAGRALLIPLHEQFF
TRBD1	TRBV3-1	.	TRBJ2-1	TGTGCCAGCAGCCAAGGGGACAGGGTCAATAATGAACAGTTCTTC	CASSQGDRVNNEQFF
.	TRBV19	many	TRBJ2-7	TGTGCCAGTAGTACCAGGACGGGCGTTGGGTACGAGCAGTACTTC	CASSTRTGVGYEQYF
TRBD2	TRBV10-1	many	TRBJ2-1	TGCGCCAGCGCGTCGGGAGCGGGAGGGTTGGGCAATGAGCAGTTCTTC	CASASGAGGLGNEQFF
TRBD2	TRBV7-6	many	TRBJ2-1	TGTGCCAGCAGCCTCAGCGGGAGGGCCTACAATGAGCAGTTCTTC	CASSLSGRAYNEQFF
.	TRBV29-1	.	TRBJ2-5	TGCAGCGTTGGAGGGCAGGGACAAGAGACCCAGTACTTC	CSVGGQGQETQYF
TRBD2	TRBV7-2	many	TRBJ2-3	TGTGCCAGCAGCCTCGTAGCGGGATCCTCCACAGATACGCAGTATTTT	CASSLVAGSSTDTQYF
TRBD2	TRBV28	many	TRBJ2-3	TGTGCCAGCAGTTTAGCGGGACTAAGCACAGATACGCAGTATTTT	CASSLAGLSTDTQYF